This TCR beta chain was found in a study of CD8 T cells in ankylosing spondylitis (dated by TCRdb to 2016 to 2017). For the study in its entirety: T cell receptor beta repertoires were profiled in healthy donors and ankylosing spondylitis patients so that disease-linked TCR variants could be found. The full study cohort was made up of about two dozen ankylosing spondylitis patients and roughly 100 healthy donors. Peripheral blood samples were taken, and synovial fluid was additionally collected from ankylosing spondylitis patients. Here is what the overall study found, with its caveats: The disease-linked clones were reported to be significantly enriched in matched synovial fluid samples from ankylosing spondylitis patients. A TCR beta motif made up of several highly homologous amino acid variants appeared to be characteristic of blood from ankylosing spondylitis patients. Some motif variants had previously been reported in the synovial fluid and blood of reactive arthritis patients, which suggests shared mechanisms of disease initiation. The disease-linked clones showed a CD8+ phenotype and occurred at relatively low frequencies in peripheral blood.

From cysteine to phenylalanine, the CDR3 is 19 amino acids long. The read is trimmed to its CDR3 DNA, 57 bases read in frame from base 1. At the junction V is shortened by 3 bases and J by 1 base; bases outside the gene matches: 10. CDR1 MGHRA and CDR2 YSYEKL are derived from the germline V gene. The sample was run on an Illumina HiSeq 2500. TCR beta libraries were prepared by quantitative 5'-RACE with molecular barcodes. The published analysis was carried out like this. A new computational method, built on a probabilistic model of VDJ rearrangement, was used to identify disease-linked TCR variants. The raw public reads went through TCRdb reprocessing: fastp at Q25, MiXCR clone calling, in-frame beta chains kept. One record per CDR3 amino acid sequence lists the most common genes and DNA. TCRdb assigned the V and J calls; the authors' analysis was not used. Present in this sample are 150,000 to 200,000 distinct CDR3 sequences, around 13% of which were seen just once. The ten largest make up approximately 15% of the sample.

This clonotype was detected a few times. This clone's antigen is unknown. Per-nucleotide qualities are absent, and no much larger clonotype sits a single base away. Recombination linked TRBV4-1 to TRBJ2-5, with 14 middle bases fitting TRBD2. Sequencing used blood, either unsorted or a sorted T cell fraction (not recorded which). This clonotype was obtained from a male donor with ankylosing spondylitis or in good health (not recorded which). This receptor carries the CDR3 CASSHPGLAGELVQETQYF. The sequenced DNA: TGCGCCAGCAGCCACCCGGGACTAGCGGGAGAACTAGTCCAAGAGACCCAGTACTTC.